What follows describes a single TCR beta chain. The antigen is not known. When sampled, the donors appeared nominally healthy, though they likely had unrecorded immune exposures. This record belongs to a study of cytomegalovirus exposure and HLA in healthy donors. About the research overall: Previous work identified 120 million or so unique TCR beta sequences from around 170 million T cells.

The CDR3 runs to 17 residues. Trimming cost V 7 bases and J 1 base; bases outside gene matches: 14. CDR1 is MGHRA, CDR2 YSYEKL, per germline. Study results and caveats: An apparent linkage of common viral pathogens to several of the most significant clusters emerged in a later analysis.

Primers for the PCR totalled 60 Vbeta and 13 Jbeta. TCRdb keeps only in-frame clones here, not all; method: immunoSEQ multiplex PCR. Among 150,000 to 200,000 clones listed, approximately 82% were seen once. This sequence joins TRBV4-1 and TRBJ2-3, with 7 bases matching TRBD1. This TCR was sampled from a young woman in good health and CMV-seropositive. The sequenced material came from PBMCs. The CDR3 DNA reads TGCGCCAGCATCCTTGGACAGGCCTGGGGTGGCACAGATACGCAGTATTTT. Amino acid sequence: CASILGQAWGGTDTQYF.